A selection of T cell receptor beta chains follows, all from one sample in a study of PD-1 blockade in classical Hodgkin lymphoma. This table comes from immunoSEQ multiplex PCR, and its TCRdb copy is limited to in-frame clones, with some not included. The table lists about 20,000 clones, around 80% of them singletons. The sequenced sample was peripheral blood mononuclear cells (PBMCs), obtained before the fourth cycle of nivolumab. The receptors were gathered from a human donor with classical Hodgkin lymphoma. Both conserved end residues are part of each CDR3. The D gene is left open where the match is weak. Part of the rows lack a size; the others show once, few, many or a class for expanded clones.

size	J	V	D	CDR3	DNA
.	TRBJ2-6	TRBV18	.	CASPLREKALGANVLTF	TGTGCCAGCCCCCTGAGGGAAAAAGCTCTGGGGGCCAACGTCCTGACTTTC
once	TRBJ1-1	TRBV4-1	.	CASSPPGQSRTEAFF	TGCGCCAGCAGCCCCCCAGGACAGTCAAGGACTGAAGCTTTCTTT
few	TRBJ2-5	TRBV5-1	.	CASSLGGGGSETQYF	TGCGCCAGCAGCTTGGGTGGTGGAGGGTCGGAGACCCAGTACTTC
.	TRBJ2-2	TRBV21-1	.	CATQQMNRRANTGELFF	TGTGCCACCCAACAGATGAATCGCCGCGCGAACACCGGGGAGCTGTTTTTT
.	TRBJ1-1	TRBV28	.	CASSPGNRNTEAFF	TGTGCCAGCAGTCCTGGGAACAGAAACACTGAAGCTTTCTTT
.	TRBJ1-2	TRBV5-6	.	CASSLMGGQNYGYTF	TGTGCCAGCAGCTTAATGGGGGGCCAGAACTATGGCTACACCTTC
.	TRBJ2-2	TRBV5-1	.	CASSLDPRGTGELFF	TGCGCCAGCAGCTTGGACCCTCGGGGCACCGGGGAGCTGTTTTTT
.	TRBJ2-2	TRBV4-2	.	CASSQPGGTGELIF	TGTGCCAGCAGCCAACCCGGGGGCACCGGGGAGCTGATTTTT
.	TRBJ2-1	TRBV6-5	.	CASSYYVGANEQFF	TGTGCCAGCAGTTACTACGTAGGGGCCAATGAGCAGTTCTTC
.	TRBJ2-5	TRBV11-1	TRBD2	CASSLEVPPTGGTQYF	TGTGCCAGCAGCTTAGAGGTCCCCCCAACGGGAGGGACCCAGTACTTC
few	TRBJ2-1	TRBV5-1	.	CASSGTTSSYNEQFF	TGCGCCAGCAGCGGAACCACTAGCTCCTACAATGAGCAGTTCTTC
.	TRBJ1-1	TRBV2	TRBD1	CASSARQGDTEAFF	TGTGCCAGCAGTGCAAGGCAGGGGGACACTGAAGCTTTCTTT
few	TRBJ2-5	TRBV5-6	.	CASSLSAGRKTQYF	TGTGCCAGCAGCTTGTCTGCGGGAAGGAAGACCCAGTACTTC
.	TRBJ1-4	TRBV7-2	.	CASSLLGRPEKLFF	TGTGCCAGCAGCTTACTAGGAAGACCCGAAAAACTGTTTTTT
.	TRBJ2-5	TRBV10-3	.	CAIRIRIGVGETQYF	TGTGCCATCAGGATCAGGATCGGGGTGGGAGAGACCCAGTACTTC
.	TRBJ1-1	TRBV5-4	TRBD1	CASSRQGKGTEAFF	TGTGCCAGCAGCAGACAGGGCAAGGGCACTGAAGCTTTCTTT
.	TRBJ2-7	TRBV13	.	CASSLGLVSGEQYF	TGTGCCAGCAGCTTAGGCCTGGTTTCGGGGGAGCAGTACTTC
.	TRBJ1-2	TRBV7-9	.	CASSLEASGYTF	TGTGCCAGCAGCTTAGAGGCCTCCGGCTACACCTTC
.	TRBJ2-7	TRBV15	.	CAPGPASSYEQYF	TGTGCCCCAGGGCCCGCGAGCTCCTACGAGCAGTACTTC
.	TRBJ2-7	TRBV11-3	.	CASSLSSSYEQYF	TGTGCCAGCAGCTTGAGCAGCTCCTACGAGCAGTACTTC
.	TRBJ2-3	TRBV25-1	.	CASSELGTGYTDTQYF	TGTGCCAGCAGTGAATTGGGGACTGGGTACACAGATACGCAGTATTTT
.	TRBJ2-7	TRBV5-1	.	CASSLEPERGQYF	TGCGCCAGCAGCTTGGAGCCGGAAAGGGGGCAGTACTTC
.	TRBJ2-2	TRBV21-1	.	CASGETATGELFF	TGTGCCAGCGGGGAGACAGCCACCGGGGAGCTGTTTTTT
.	TRBJ2-5	TRBV18	.	CASSPGGSTQETQYF	TGTGCCAGCTCACCGGGGGGTTCGACTCAAGAGACCCAGTACTTC
.	TRBJ2-2	TRBV28	.	CASSLISDRLGQGRTGELFF	TGTGCCAGCAGTTTAATTAGCGATCGGCTGGGGCAGGGGCGGACCGGGGAGCTGTTTTTT
once	TRBJ2-3	TRBV7-9	.	CASRRPGGGGTDTQYF	TGTGCCAGCCGCCGACCTGGAGGCGGGGGCACAGATACGCAGTATTTT
few	TRBJ1-6	TRBV5-8	.	CASSSRGYNSPLHF	TGTGCCAGCAGCTCCAGGGGCTATAATTCACCCCTCCACTTT
.	TRBJ2-1	TRBV5-4	TRBD2	CASSLPGGGDNEQFF	TGTGCCAGCAGCCTGCCGGGGGGGGGAGACAATGAGCAGTTCTTC
once	TRBJ2-1	TRBV7-3	TRBD2	CASSFNLAGGTNEQFF	TGTGCCAGCAGCTTTAATCTAGCGGGGGGGACCAATGAGCAGTTCTTC